The subject of this entry is one T cell receptor (beta chain). The sample belongs to a study of glioma-infiltrating T cells after dendritic cell vaccination. Across the whole study: Glioblastoma patients came from Phase I and II dendritic cell vaccination trials. The vaccine used monocyte-derived dendritic cells pulsed overnight with autologous tumor lysate.

Assay used: immunoSEQ multiplex PCR; TCRdb lists only in-frame clones, some missing. The table has some 70,000 clones, roughly 79% seen once. CDR1 and CDR2 from the germline V gene are SGHDT and YYEEEE. The V end lost 4 bases, the J end lost 13 bases, and 12 bases lay between the germline ends. The CDR3 consists of 12 residues. Before vaccination, two weeks after the third vaccination, and at progression, PBMC were collected. Sequences were derived from blood, sampled before dendritic cell vaccination. This chain uses TRBV5-6 with TRBJ1-6; the D is unclear. This TCR derives from a human donor with glioblastoma. The chain's CDR3 is CASSPSGGPLHF. For the CDR3, the DNA is TGTGCCAGCAGCCCCAGCGGAGGCCCCCTCCACTTT.